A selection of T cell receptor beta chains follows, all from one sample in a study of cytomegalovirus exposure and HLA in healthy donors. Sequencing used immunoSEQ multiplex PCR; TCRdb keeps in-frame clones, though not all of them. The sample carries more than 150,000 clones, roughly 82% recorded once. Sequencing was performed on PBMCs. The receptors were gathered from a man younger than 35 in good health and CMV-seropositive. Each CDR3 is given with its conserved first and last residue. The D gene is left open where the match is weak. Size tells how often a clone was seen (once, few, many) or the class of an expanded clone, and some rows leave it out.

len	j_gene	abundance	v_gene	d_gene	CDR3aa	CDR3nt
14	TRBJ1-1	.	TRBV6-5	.	CASSPRATNTEAFF	TGTGCCAGCAGTCCGAGGGCGACGAACACTGAAGCTTTCTTT
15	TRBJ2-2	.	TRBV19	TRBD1	CASSVRTGAAGELFF	TGTGCCAGTAGTGTGAGGACAGGGGCGGCCGGGGAGCTGTTTTTT
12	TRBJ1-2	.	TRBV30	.	CAWTQGRYGYTF	TGTGCCTGGACCCAGGGGCGTTATGGCTACACCTTC
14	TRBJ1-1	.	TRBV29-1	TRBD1	CSVGGGGANTEAFF	TGCAGCGTAGGGGGCGGCGGAGCGAACACTGAAGCTTTCTTT
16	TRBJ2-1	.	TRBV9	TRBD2	CASSPGGSDPWNEQFF	TGTGCCAGCAGCCCGGGGGGGTCTGACCCGTGGAATGAGCAGTTCTTC
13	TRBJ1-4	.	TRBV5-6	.	CASSPPTGEKLFF	TGTGCCAGCAGCCCCCCAACGGGGGAAAAACTGTTTTTT
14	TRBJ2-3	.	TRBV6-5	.	CASSARQGTDTQYF	TGTGCCAGCAGTGCCCGACAGGGCACAGATACGCAGTATTTT
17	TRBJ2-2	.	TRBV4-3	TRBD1	CASSQDPGTGHTGELFF	TGCGCCAGCAGCCAAGACCCCGGGACAGGTCACACCGGGGAGCTGTTTTTT
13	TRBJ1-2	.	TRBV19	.	CASTPRGRYGYTF	TGTGCCAGTACCCCGCGGGGCCGCTATGGCTACACCTTC
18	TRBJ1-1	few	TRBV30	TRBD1	CAWSVKGRGQTMNTEAFF	TGTGCCTGGAGTGTAAAAGGCAGGGGACAGACCATGAACACTGAAGCTTTCTTT
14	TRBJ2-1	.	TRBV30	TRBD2	CAWSRTSGYNEQFF	TGTGCCTGGAGTCGGACTAGCGGTTACAATGAGCAGTTCTTC
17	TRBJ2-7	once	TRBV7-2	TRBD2	CASSTRSSGIAPREQYF	TGTGCCAGCAGCACCCGGTCTAGCGGGATCGCTCCTAGGGAGCAGTACTTC
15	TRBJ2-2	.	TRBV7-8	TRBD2	CASSLSGERGGELFF	TGTGCCAGCAGCCTGAGCGGGGAGAGGGGCGGGGAGCTGTTTTTT
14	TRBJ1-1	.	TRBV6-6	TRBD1	CASSYRDSYTEAFF	TGTGCCAGCAGTTACCGGGACAGTTACACTGAAGCTTTCTTT
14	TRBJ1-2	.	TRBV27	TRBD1	CASRETGANYGYTF	TGTGCCAGCAGGGAGACAGGGGCTAACTATGGCTACACCTTC
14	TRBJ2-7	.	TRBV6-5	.	CASSNTTFSYEQYF	TGTGCCAGCAGCAATACTACTTTCTCCTACGAGCAGTACTTC
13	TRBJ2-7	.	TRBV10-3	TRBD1	CALQGADSYEQYF	TGTGCCTTGCAGGGGGCCGACTCCTACGAGCAGTACTTC
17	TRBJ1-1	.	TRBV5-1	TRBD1	CASSVRTGGLGYTEAFF	TGCGCCAGCAGCGTACGGACAGGGGGCTTAGGGTACACTGAAGCTTTCTTT
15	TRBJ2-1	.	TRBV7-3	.	CASSLSGITDNEQFF	TGTGCCAGCAGCTTAAGCGGGATCACTGACAATGAGCAGTTCTTC
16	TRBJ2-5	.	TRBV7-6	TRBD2	CASSLVRGRQQETQYF	TGTGCCAGCAGCTTAGTTCGCGGGAGACAACAAGAGACCCAGTACTTC
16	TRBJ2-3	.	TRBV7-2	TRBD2	CASSIPLAGGPDTQYF	TGTGCCAGCAGCATTCCACTAGCGGGAGGGCCAGATACGCAGTATTTT
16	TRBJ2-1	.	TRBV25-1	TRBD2	CASSVEESGRVREQFF	TGTGCCAGCAGTGTCGAGGAGAGCGGGAGGGTAAGGGAGCAGTTCTTC
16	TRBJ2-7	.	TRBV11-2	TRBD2	CASSPIGGLASYEQYF	TGTGCCAGCAGCCCGATCGGGGGACTAGCCTCCTACGAGCAGTACTTC
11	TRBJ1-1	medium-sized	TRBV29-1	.	CSVDRNTEAFF	TGCAGCGTGGACAGGAACACTGAAGCTTTCTTT
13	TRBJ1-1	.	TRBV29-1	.	CSVHGQTNTEAFF	TGCAGCGTTCACGGACAGACGAACACTGAAGCTTTCTTT
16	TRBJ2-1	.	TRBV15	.	CATSRGDTGGYDEQFF	TGTGCCACCAGCAGGGGCGACACAGGCGGTTACGATGAGCAGTTCTTC
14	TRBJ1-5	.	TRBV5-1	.	CASSLAGDRQPQHF	TGCGCCAGCAGCTTGGCGGGGGATCGACAGCCCCAGCATTTT
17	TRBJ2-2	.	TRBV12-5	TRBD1	CASGQTTGTVNTGELFF	TGTGCTAGTGGTCAAACCACCGGGACAGTAAACACCGGGGAGCTGTTTTTT
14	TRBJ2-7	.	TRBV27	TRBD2	CASSLSPSGSEQYF	TGTGCCAGCAGTTTATCGCCTAGCGGGAGCGAGCAGTACTTC
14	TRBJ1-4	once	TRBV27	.	CASSLQGIGEKLFF	TGTGCCAGCAGTTTGCAGGGGATAGGGGAAAAACTGTTTTTT
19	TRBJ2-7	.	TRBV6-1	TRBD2	CASSVRASGIKLSSYEQYF	TGTGCCAGCAGTGTACGGGCTAGCGGGATAAAACTAAGCTCCTACGAGCAGTACTTC
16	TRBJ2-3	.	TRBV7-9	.	CASSLGASLSTDTQYF	TGTGCCAGCAGCTTAGGTGCGAGTCTAAGCACAGATACGCAGTATTTT
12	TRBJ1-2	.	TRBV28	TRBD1	CASSRTGMGYTF	TGTGCCAGCAGTCGGACAGGGATGGGCTACACCTTC
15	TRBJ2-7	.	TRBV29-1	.	CSVPKDSGASYEQYF	TGCAGCGTCCCGAAGGACAGTGGAGCCTCCTACGAGCAGTACTTC
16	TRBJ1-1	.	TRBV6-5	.	CASSYSRRRAQSEAFF	TGTGCCAGCAGTTACTCGAGGAGGAGGGCTCAGTCTGAAGCTTTCTTT
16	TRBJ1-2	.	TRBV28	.	CASRVTTTGKDYGYTF	TGTGCCAGCAGGGTGACAACCACAGGGAAAGATTATGGCTACACCTTC
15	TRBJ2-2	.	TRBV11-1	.	CASSFGTIYTGELFF	TGTGCCAGCAGCTTCGGGACAATTTACACCGGGGAGCTGTTTTTT
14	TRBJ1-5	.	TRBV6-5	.	CASSLAGPNQPQHF	TGTGCCAGCAGCCTGGCGGGGCCCAATCAGCCCCAGCATTTT
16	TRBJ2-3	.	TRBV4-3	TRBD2	CASSQDLAGGVSTQYF	TGCGCCAGCAGCCAAGACCTAGCGGGAGGTGTAAGTACGCAGTATTTT
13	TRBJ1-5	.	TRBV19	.	CASSPGHNQPQHF	TGTGCCAGTAGTCCAGGCCACAATCAGCCCCAGCATTTT
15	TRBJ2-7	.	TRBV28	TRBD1	CASSSPRDRTYEQYF	TGTGCCAGCAGTTCACCCCGGGACAGAACCTACGAGCAGTACTTC
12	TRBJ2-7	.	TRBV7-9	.	CASSLQTYEQYF	TGTGCCAGCAGCTTGCAGACCTACGAGCAGTACTTC